This TCR beta chain came from a study of T cells in women clearing cervical HPV infection. Profiled with immunoSEQ multiplex PCR; TCRdb holds only in-frame clones, not every one. The data include tens of thousands of clones; the top ten clones carry approximately 0.98%. The ends lost 1 base at V and 0 bases at J; junction bases unmatched: 10. Germline values: CDR1 SGHVS, CDR2 FNYEAQ. The CDR3 has 18 residues. MY09/MY11 PCR detected cervical HPV DNA; dot-blot assigned genotypes. Turning to this clone: The read ends 3 residues before the CDR3 terminus; that terminus is restored from the germline J gene.

The specimen sequenced was blood buffy coat. V is TRBV7-6 and J is TRBJ2-3; 7 nucleotides align to TRBD2. This TCR came from a woman between 18 and 69 years old with a cervical HPV16 infection that either progressed to CIN3+ or cleared (not recorded which). The CDR3 bases that were read are TGTGCCAGCAGCTTAGGGGCTAGCGGACAACCTAGCACAGATACG. Translation gives CASSLGASGQPSTDT. The full CDR3 sequence reads CASSLGASGQPSTDTQYF.